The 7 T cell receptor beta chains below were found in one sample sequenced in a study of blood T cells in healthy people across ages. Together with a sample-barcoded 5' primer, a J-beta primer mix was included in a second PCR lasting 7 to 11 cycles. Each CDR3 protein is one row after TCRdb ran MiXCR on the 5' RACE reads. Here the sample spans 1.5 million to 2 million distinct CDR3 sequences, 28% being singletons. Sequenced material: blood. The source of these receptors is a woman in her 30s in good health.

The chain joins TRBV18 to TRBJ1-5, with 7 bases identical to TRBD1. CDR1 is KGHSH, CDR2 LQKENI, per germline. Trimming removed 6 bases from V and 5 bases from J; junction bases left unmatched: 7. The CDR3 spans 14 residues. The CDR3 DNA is TGTGCCAGCTCGCGACAGGGAGTAGATCAGCCCCAGCATTTT. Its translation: CASSRQGVDQPQHF.

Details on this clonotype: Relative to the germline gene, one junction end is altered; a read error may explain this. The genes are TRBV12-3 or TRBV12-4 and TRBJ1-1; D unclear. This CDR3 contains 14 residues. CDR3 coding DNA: TGTGCCAGCAGAAACAGACGGATGAACACTGAAGCTTGCTTT. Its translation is CASRNRRMNTEACF.

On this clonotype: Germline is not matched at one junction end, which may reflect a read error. The CDR3: CSARVSLAGVVNIQCF. The CDR3 DNA reads as TGCAGTGCTAGAGTTTCCCTAGCGGGTGTCGTTAACATTCAGTGCTTC. The chain has TRBV20-1 and TRBJ2-5; TRBD2 aligns across 8 bases. The length of the CDR3 is 16 residues. Germline-derived CDR1 and CDR2 are DFQATT and SNEGSKA (reference sequence).

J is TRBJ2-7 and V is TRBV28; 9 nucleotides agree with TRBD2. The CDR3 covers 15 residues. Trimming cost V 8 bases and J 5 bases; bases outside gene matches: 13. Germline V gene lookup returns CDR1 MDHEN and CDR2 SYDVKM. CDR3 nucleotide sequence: TGTGCCAGCCGCTCTACCGGGACTAGCTGGGACGAGCAGTACTTC. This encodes CASRSTGTSWDEQYF.

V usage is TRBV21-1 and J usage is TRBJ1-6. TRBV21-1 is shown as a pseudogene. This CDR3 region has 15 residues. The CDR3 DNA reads TGTGCCAGCAGCCCCCGCGAGTATAGAAATTCACCCCTCCACTTT. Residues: CASSPREYRNSPLHF.

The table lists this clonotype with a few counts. This CDR3 is CASSVTVTDTQYF. As DNA, the CDR3 is TGTGCCAGCAGTGTGACAGTTACAGATACGCAGTATTTT. This rearrangement joins TRBV6-1 to TRBJ2-3, with D possibly matching TRBD1 (5 bases). The CDR3 totals 13 residues. Trimming took 4 bases from V and 3 from J, leaving 8 bases between them. The germline gives CDR1 MNHNS, CDR2 SASEGT.

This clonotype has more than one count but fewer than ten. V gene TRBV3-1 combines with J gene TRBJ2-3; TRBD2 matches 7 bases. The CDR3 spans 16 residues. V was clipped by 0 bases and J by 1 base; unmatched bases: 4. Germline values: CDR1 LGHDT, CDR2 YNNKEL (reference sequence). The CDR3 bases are TGTGCCAGCAGCCAAGATGCGGGAGTACGCACAGATACGCAGTATTTT. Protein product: CASSQDAGVRTDTQYF.